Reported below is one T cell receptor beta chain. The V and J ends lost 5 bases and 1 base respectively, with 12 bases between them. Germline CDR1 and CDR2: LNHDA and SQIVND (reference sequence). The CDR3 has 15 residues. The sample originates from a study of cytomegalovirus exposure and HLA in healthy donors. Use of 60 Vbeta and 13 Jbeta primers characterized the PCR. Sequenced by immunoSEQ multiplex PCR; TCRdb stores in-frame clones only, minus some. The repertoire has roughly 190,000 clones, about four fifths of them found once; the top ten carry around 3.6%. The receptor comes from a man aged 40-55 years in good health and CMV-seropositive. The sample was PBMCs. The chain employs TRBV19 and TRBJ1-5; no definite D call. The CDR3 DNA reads TGTGCCAGTAGTTATACGGGGATGAGCAATCAGCCCCAGCATTTT. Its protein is CASSYTGMSNQPQHF.